This T cell receptor beta chain appears in the sequencing data of a study of cytomegalovirus exposure and HLA in healthy donors. At the level of the study: When just under 400 donors were genotyped, approximately 80% of them were found to fall in the Caucasian-associated ancestry cluster. Points from the study as a whole: Sequence variants that were highly shared formed a cluster that was likely a sequencing artifact. Later analysis identified several of the most significant clusters that appeared linked to common viral pathogens.

The germline CDR1 and CDR2 sequences are SGHDT and YYEEEE. V dropped 0 bases and J dropped 0; count of bases not matched to a gene: 11. This CDR3 spans 19 amino acids. Worth noting for this clone: The target antigen is unknown.

A multiplex PCR was run with 60 Vbeta primers and 13 Jbeta primers. The assay was immunoSEQ multiplex PCR, and TCRdb's table has in-frame clones only and misses some. The table records tens of thousands of clones, approximately 80% of them present only once. The chain links TRBV5-6 to TRBJ2-1; 8 bases are a match to TRBD2. The receptor's source is a man aged 25 to 45 in good health and CMV-seronegative. Sequenced material: PBMCs. The CDR3 DNA reads as TGTGCCAGCAGCTTGGAAAGCACTAGCGGAACGTTCTCCTACAATGAGCAGTTCTTC. This gives the protein CASSLESTSGTFSYNEQFF.